This is a list of T cell receptor beta chains from one sample in a study of beta chain features in type 1 diabetes. This table comes from immunoSEQ multiplex PCR, and its TCRdb copy is limited to in-frame clones, with some not included. The sample has over 120,000 clones, around 8.7% seen once; the top ten hold 0.6% to 0.85%. The sequenced sample consisted of central memory CD4+ T cells from blood. The receptors come from a man in his late teens or twenties in good health. CDR3s leave out the opening cysteine and the closing phenylalanine or tryptophan. Some rows mark clone size as missing; the rest say once, few, many or name a class of expanded clone.

j_call,clone_size,v_call,cdr3_aa
TRBJ2-1,-,TRBV9,ASSVGMSEGAVGRREQF
TRBJ2-5,few,TRBV7-2,ASSPLTPGLKTQY
TRBJ1-1,few,TRBV2,ASSEAKGMNTEAF
TRBJ2-1,-,TRBV7-2,ASSLAPSGQGYNEQF
TRBJ2-1,few,TRBV7-2,ASSLDSSYNEQF
TRBJ2-1,few,TRBV5-1,ASSLGAGAYNEQF
TRBJ2-3,-,TRBV30,AWSVRMEKRGIDTQY
TRBJ1-1,-,TRBV19,ASSPGQSTEAF
TRBJ2-5,-,TRBV2,ASSAETSGTQY
TRBJ2-3,few,TRBV6-5,ASRATSGGSDTQY
TRBJ2-4,few,TRBV11-2,ASTGSGKNIQY
TRBJ1-2,-,TRBV5-4,ASSLWSGQGTGGYT
TRBJ1-1,few,TRBV29-1,SEDRGRTEAF
TRBJ2-1,-,TRBV9,ASRPPGLAGDRQF
TRBJ2-7,-,TRBV7-2,ASSLGKLGPSSYEQY
TRBJ1-1,-,TRBV7-8,ASRWTGNTEAF
TRBJ1-2,-,TRBV11-2,ASSLPKIDGYT
TRBJ2-7,-,TRBV5-1,ASSPGGLNSYEQY
TRBJ1-2,-,TRBV5-4,ASSTQGDYGYT
TRBJ2-1,-,TRBV7-3,ASSLRRGDEQF
-,-,TRBV7-2,ASSLGVSYEQY
TRBJ2-1,-,TRBV7-3,ASSRKGGDEQF
TRBJ1-2,-,TRBV7-2,ASSPQGSTNYGYT
TRBJ2-2,few,TRBV5-1,ASTLRQTTSTGELF
TRBJ2-7,many,TRBV14,ASSRVSGDTYEQY
TRBJ2-2,few,TRBV4-2,ASSRDSGRNTGELF
TRBJ2-3,few,TRBV23-1,ASSHEATSTDTQY
TRBJ1-2,many,TRBV29-1,SSLSRGPDGYT
TRBJ2-3,few,TRBV15,ATSRGGGEADTQY
TRBJ2-6,-,TRBV5-4,ASSSVVSGANVLT
TRBJ1-2,few,TRBV14,ASSQYRANYGYT
TRBJ2-5,-,TRBV7-3,ASSASGQETQY
TRBJ2-7,few,TRBV28,ASNGRAYEQY
TRBJ2-3,few,TRBV12-5,ASGAPGTDTQY
TRBJ2-7,many,TRBV6-6,ASNQGGGGAYEQY
TRBJ2-5,-,TRBV7-7,ASSRAGPTIKETQY
TRBJ1-2,-,TRBV19,ASSGQGYQGYT
TRBJ2-4,few,TRBV9,ASSIGTNPSKNIQY
TRBJ2-2,-,TRBV4-3,ASSQELRGTGELV
TRBJ1-2,-,TRBV9,ASSVNDYDYT
TRBJ2-5,few,TRBV5-1,ASGGAVQETQY
TRBJ2-1,-,TRBV6-5,ASSYRRGGGDEQF
TRBJ2-5,few,TRBV11-2,ASSLRGPQETQY
TRBJ1-4,few,TRBV5-5,ASSDRQGTDEKLF